This T cell receptor beta chain derives from a study of beta chain features in type 1 diabetes. The table lists this clone with a few counts. Its antigen is undetermined. The isolated RNA, all of it, was reverse transcribed, so expressed TCRB transcripts were what got sequenced. This table comes from immunoSEQ multiplex PCR, and its TCRdb copy is limited to in-frame clones, with some not included. The table includes fewer than 650,000 clones, 15% to 17% detected once. V dropped 1 base and J dropped 2 bases, with 7 bases sitting between them. The CDR3 is 14 amino acids. Germline CDR1 SEHNR, CDR2 FQNEAQ (reference sequence). General study points: Researchers reported that naive, central memory and Treg TCRB repertoires appeared more similar in patients than in healthy donors.

What was sequenced was naive CD4+ T cells from blood. The clonotype comes from a man younger than 35 in good health. J is TRBJ2-3 and V is TRBV7-9; D not certain. The CDR3 bases are TGTGCCAGCAGCTTAGTTACTGACACAGATACGCAGTATTTT. Protein product: CASSLVTDTDTQYF.